This T cell receptor (beta chain) appears in the sequencing data of a study of response to subunit inactivated influenza vaccine. TCRdb recomputed calls from the RT-PCR reads with MiXCR, one row per CDR3 protein. The data hold more than 550,000 distinct CDR3 sequences, with over 9% observed a single time. This clonotype showed up just a few times. The CDR3 is 16 residues long. Germline lookup yields CDR1 MDHEN and CDR2 SYDVKM. Unmatched junction bases numbered 9, after V lost 7 bases and J lost 2 bases. The sample was also reused in another study, on T cells expressing NK-cell markers. As reported in that work: Generation of TCR beta cDNA was performed by 5'RACE template switching incorporating UMIs.

Sequenced material: PBMCs from blood, taken on the day of vaccination. The chain carries TRBV28 and TRBJ2-4, with 9 bases lining up with TRBD1. The origin of this receptor is a man aged 50 to 59 who received an inactivated influenza vaccine. The CDR3 region is CASMLRGQGTKNIQYF. The CDR3 DNA reads TGTGCCAGCATGCTCCGAGGACAGGGGACCAAAAACATTCAGTACTTC.